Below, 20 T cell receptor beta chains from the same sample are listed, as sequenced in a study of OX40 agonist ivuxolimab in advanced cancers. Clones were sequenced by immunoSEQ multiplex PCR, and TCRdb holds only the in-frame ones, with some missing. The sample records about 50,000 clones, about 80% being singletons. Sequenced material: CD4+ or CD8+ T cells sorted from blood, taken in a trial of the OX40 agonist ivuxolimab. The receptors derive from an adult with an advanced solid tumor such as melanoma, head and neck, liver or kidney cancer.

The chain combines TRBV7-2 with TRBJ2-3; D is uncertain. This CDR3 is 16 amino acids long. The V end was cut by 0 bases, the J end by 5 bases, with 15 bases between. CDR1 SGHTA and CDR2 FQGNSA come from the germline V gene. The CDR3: CASSLAALYSRDTQYF. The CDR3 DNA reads TGTGCCAGCAGCTTAGCGGCACTATATTCCAGAGATACGCAGTATTTT.

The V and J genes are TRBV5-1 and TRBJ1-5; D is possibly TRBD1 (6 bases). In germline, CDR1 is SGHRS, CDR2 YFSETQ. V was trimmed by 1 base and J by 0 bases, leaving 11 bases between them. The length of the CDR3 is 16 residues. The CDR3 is CASSLLGGLSNQPQHF. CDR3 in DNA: TGCGCCAGCAGCTTGTTGGGGGGCCTTAGCAATCAGCCCCAGCATTTT.

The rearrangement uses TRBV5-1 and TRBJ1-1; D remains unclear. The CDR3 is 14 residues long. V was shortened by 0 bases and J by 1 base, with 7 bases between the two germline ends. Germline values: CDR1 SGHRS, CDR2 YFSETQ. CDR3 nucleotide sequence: TGCGCCAGCAGCTTGGCCCGGAGGAACACTGAAGCTTTCTTT. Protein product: CASSLARRNTEAFF.

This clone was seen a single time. The CDR3 DNA is TGTGCCACCAGCAGAGGTCGACAGGGGGCGGGATACAATGAGCAGTTCTTC. As protein: CATSRGRQGAGYNEQFF. The chain couples TRBV15 to TRBJ2-1; 10 bases are shared with TRBD1. The ends lost 1 base at V and 4 bases at J; junction bases unmatched: 7. The germline gives CDR1 LNHNV, CDR2 YYDKDF (reference sequence). This CDR3 contains 17 residues.

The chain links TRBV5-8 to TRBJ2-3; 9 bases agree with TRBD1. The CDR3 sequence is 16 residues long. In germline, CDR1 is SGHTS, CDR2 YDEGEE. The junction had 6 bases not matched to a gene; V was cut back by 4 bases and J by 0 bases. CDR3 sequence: CASSHGTGISTDTQYF. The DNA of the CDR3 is TGTGCCAGCAGCCATGGGACAGGGATTAGCACAGATACGCAGTATTTT.

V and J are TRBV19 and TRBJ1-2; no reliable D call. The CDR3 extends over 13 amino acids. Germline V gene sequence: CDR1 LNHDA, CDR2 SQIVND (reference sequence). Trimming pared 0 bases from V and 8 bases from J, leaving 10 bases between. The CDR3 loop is CASSIEGRRGYTF. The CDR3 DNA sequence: TGTGCCAGTAGTATAGAAGGGAGACGGGGCTACACCTTC.

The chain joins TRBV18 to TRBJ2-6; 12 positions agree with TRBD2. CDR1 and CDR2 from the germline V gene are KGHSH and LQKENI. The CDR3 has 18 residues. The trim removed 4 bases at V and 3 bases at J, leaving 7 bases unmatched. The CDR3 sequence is CASSRASGRAVGANVLTF. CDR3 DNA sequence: TGTGCCAGCTCACGTGCTAGCGGGAGGGCCGTTGGGGCCAACGTCCTGACTTTC.

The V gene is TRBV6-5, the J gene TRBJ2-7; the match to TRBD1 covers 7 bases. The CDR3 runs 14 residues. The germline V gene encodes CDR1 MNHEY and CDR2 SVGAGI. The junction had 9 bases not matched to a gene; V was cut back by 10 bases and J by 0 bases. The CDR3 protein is CAIRRTGYSYEQYF. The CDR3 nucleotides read TGTGCCATCCGTAGGACAGGCTACTCCTACGAGCAGTACTTC.

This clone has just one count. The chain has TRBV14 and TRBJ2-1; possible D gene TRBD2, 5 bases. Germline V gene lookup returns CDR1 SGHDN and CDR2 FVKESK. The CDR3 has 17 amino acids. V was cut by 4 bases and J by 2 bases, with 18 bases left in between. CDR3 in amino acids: CASSPGGYVLAYNEQFF. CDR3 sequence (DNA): TGTGCCAGCAGCCCCGGAGGTTACGTACTTGCCTACAATGAGCAGTTCTTC.

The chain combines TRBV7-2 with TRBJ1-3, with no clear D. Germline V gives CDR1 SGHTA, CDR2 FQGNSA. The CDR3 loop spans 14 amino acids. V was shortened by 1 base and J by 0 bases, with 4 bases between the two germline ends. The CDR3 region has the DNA TGTGCCAGCAGCTTAGTTAGCTCTGGAAACACCATATATTTT. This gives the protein CASSLVSSGNTIYF.

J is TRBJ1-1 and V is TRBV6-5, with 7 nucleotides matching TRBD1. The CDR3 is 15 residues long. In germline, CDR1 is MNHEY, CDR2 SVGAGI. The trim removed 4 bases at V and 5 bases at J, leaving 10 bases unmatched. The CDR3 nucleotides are TGTGCCAGCAGTTCCCTACAGGGGAAGGGAACTGAAGCTTTCTTT. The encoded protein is CASSSLQGKGTEAFF.

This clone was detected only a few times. CDR3 in DNA: TGCGCCAGCAGTGACCTAAGGCAGGGGACTAATGAAAAACTGTTTTTT. Translated: CASSDLRQGTNEKLFF. The V gene is TRBV10-2, the J gene TRBJ1-4, with D perhaps matching TRBD1 (6 bases). V was cut by 3 bases and J by 2 bases, with 13 bases left in between. Germline CDR1 reads WSHSY; CDR2 reads SAAADI. The CDR3 sequence is 16 residues long.

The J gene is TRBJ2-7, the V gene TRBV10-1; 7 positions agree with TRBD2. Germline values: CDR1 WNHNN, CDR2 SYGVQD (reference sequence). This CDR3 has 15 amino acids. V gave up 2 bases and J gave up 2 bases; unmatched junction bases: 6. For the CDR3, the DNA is TGCGCCAGCAGTGAGGGGCCGGGGGGAGCCTACGAGCAGTACTTC. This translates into CASSEGPGGAYEQYF.

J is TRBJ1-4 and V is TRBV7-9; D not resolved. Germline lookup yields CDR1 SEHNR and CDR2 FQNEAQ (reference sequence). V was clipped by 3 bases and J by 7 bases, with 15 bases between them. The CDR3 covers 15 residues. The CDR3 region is CASSFLGIETEKLFF. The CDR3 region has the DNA TGTGCCAGCAGCTTTTTGGGGATAGAGACTGAAAAACTGTTTTTT.

The CDR3 protein is CASSIHTVGGSNQPQHF. DNA of the CDR3: TGTGCCAGTAGTATACACACAGTGGGGGGAAGCAATCAGCCCCAGCATTTT. The V and J genes are TRBV19 and TRBJ1-5; D is possibly TRBD1 (5 bases). V was shortened by 2 bases and J by 1 base, with 15 bases between the two germline ends. CDR3 length: 17 residues. Germline loops: CDR1 LNHDA, CDR2 SQIVND (reference sequence).

The CDR3 spells CASGDSGGDQYF. Here the CDR3 DNA reads TGCGCCAGCGGGGATAGCGGGGGAGACCAGTACTTC. The rearrangement joins TRBV5-1 to TRBJ2-5; TRBD2 aligns across 9 bases. The CDR3 runs to 12 residues. The ends lost 7 bases at V and 10 bases at J; junction bases unmatched: 8. The germline V gene encodes CDR1 SGHRS and CDR2 YFSETQ.

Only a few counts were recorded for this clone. In DNA form, the CDR3 reads TGTGCCTGGAGTAGAGGGCCGGGGGCTTATGGCAAAAACATTCAGTACTTC. Protein: CAWSRGPGAYGKNIQYF. This chain connects TRBV30 to TRBJ2-4, with D possibly called TRBD1 or TRBD2 (6 bases each). Deletions cut 2 bases from V and 3 bases from J, with 20 bases between. Germline loops: CDR1 GTSNPN, CDR2 SVGIG (reference sequence). The CDR3 consists of 17 residues. The full variable domain, its missing parts supplied by reference TRBV30 and TRBJ2-4, is SQTIHQWPATLVQPVGSPLSLECTVEGTSNPNLYWYRQAAGRGLQLLFYSVGIGQISSEVPQNLSASRPQDRQFILSSKKLLLSDSGFYLCAWSRGPGAYGKNIQYFGAGTRLSVL.

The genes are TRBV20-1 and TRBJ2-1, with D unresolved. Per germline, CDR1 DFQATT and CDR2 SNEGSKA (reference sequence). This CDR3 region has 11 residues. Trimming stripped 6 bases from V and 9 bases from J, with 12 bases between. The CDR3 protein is CSAYNRVEQFF. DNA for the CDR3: TGCAGTGCCTACAATCGGGTTGAGCAGTTCTTC.

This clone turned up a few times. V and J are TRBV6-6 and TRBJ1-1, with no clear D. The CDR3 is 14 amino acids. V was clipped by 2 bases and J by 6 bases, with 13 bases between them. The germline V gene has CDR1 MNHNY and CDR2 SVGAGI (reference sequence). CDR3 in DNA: TGTGCCAGCAGTTACGCCGGCAGGTTCCCTGAAGCTTTCTTT. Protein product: CASSYAGRFPEAFF.

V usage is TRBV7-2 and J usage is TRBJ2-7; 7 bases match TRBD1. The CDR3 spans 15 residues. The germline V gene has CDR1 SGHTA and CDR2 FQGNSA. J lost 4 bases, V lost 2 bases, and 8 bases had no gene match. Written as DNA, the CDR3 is TGTGCCAGCAGCTTATCCTCGGGACAGTCTTACGAGCAGTACTTC. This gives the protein CASSLSSGQSYEQYF.